These 4 T cell receptor beta chains were all obtained from the same sample, sequenced in a study of blood T cell repertoires in COVID-19. TCRdb's copy holds only in-frame clones and misses some; the assay was immunoSEQ multiplex PCR. The sample records 59,000 or so clones, approximately 80% being singletons. The sequencing sample was made of peripheral blood. The origin of the receptors is an elderly woman with active or convalescent COVID-19.

The V gene is TRBV5-1, the J gene TRBJ2-1; 7 nucleotides align to TRBD2. The CDR3 loop spans 15 amino acids. Germline CDR1 SGHRS, CDR2 YFSETQ. Trimming removed 1 base from V and 5 bases from J; junction bases left unmatched: 6. The CDR3 spells CASSLWTRPNNEQFF. CDR3 coding DNA: TGCGCCAGCAGCTTGTGGACTAGACCTAACAATGAGCAGTTCTTC.

The J gene is TRBJ2-2, the V gene TRBV19; D might be TRBD2 (7 bases). The germline V gene has CDR1 LNHDA and CDR2 SQIVND (reference sequence). Trimming left V 11 bases short and J 4 bases short, with 20 bases between. This CDR3 has 15 residues. CDR3 DNA sequence: TGTGCCCGTGGCGGGGGACGGGGGGCCACCGGGGAGCTGTTTTTT. It specifies CARGGGRGATGELFF.

Only one count was recorded for this clone. This chain uses TRBV12-3 or TRBV12-4 with TRBJ2-3; 9 positions agree with TRBD2. V was pared by 11 bases and J by 6 bases, with 6 bases of the junction left unmatched. The CDR3 is 12 residues long. The CDR3 DNA is TGTGCCTCTCGCGGGGGGGCGGATACGCAGTATTTT. This translates into CASRGGADTQYF.

This clone showed up just a few times. The CDR3 loop is CASSIDFVRTRHWTF. As DNA, the CDR3 is TGTGCCAGTAGTATAGATTTCGTTAGGACTCGGCATTGGACCTTC. The genes are TRBV19 and TRBJ1-2; D gene ambiguous. This CDR3 spans 15 amino acids. CDR1 LNHDA and CDR2 SQIVND come from the germline V gene (reference sequence). Trimming pared 0 bases from V and 14 bases from J, leaving 22 bases between.